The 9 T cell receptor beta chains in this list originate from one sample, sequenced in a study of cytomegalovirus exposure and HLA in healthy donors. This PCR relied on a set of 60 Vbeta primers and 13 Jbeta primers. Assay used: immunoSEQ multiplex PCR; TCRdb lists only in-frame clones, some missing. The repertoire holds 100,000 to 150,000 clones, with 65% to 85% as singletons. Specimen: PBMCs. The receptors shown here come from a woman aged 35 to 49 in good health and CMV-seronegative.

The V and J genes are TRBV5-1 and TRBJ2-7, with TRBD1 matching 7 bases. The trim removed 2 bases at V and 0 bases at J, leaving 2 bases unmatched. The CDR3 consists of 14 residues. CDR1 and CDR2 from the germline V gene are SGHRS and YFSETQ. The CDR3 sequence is CASSFTGDSYEQYF. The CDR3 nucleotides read TGCGCCAGCAGCTTTACAGGGGACTCCTACGAGCAGTACTTC.

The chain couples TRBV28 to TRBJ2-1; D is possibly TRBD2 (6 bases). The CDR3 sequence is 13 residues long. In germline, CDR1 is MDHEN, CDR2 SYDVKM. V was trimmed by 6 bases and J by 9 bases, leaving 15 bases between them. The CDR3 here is CASSPRGSGEQFF. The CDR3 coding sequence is TGTGCCAGCAGCCCGAGGGGTAGCGGTGAGCAGTTCTTC. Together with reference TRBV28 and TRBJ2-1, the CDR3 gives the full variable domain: DVKVTQSSRYLVKRTGEKVFLECVQDMDHENMFWYRQDPGLGLRLIYFSYDVKMKEKGDIPEGYSVSREKKERFSLILESASTNQTSMYLCASSPRGSGEQFFGPGTRLTVL.

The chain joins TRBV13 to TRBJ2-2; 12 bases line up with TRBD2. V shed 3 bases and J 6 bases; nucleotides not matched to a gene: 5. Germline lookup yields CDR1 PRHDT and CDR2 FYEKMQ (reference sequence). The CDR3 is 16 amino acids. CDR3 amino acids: CASSFGLAGISGELFF. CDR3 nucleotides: TGTGCCAGCAGCTTCGGACTAGCGGGAATATCCGGGGAGCTGTTTTTT.

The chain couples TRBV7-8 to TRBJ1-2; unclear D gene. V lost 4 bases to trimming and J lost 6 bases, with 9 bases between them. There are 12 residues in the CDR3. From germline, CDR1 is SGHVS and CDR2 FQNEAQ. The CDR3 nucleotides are TGTGCCAGCAGCTCCCAAGGAGATGGCTACACCTTC. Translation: CASSSQGDGYTF.

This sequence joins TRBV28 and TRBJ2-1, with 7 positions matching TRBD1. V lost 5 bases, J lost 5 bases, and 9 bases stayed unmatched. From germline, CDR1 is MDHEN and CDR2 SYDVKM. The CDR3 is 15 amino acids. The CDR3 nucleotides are TGTGCCAGCAGTAGACAGGGCCCTCGCAACAATGAGCAGTTCTTC. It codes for CASSRQGPRNNEQFF. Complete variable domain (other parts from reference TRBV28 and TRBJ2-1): DVKVTQSSRYLVKRTGEKVFLECVQDMDHENMFWYRQDPGLGLRLIYFSYDVKMKEKGDIPEGYSVSREKKERFSLILESASTNQTSMYLCASSRQGPRNNEQFFGPGTRLTVL.

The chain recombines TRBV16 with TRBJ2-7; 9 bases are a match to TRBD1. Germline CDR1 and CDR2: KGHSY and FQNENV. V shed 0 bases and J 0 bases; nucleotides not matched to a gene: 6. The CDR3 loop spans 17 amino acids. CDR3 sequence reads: CASSQSLGTGNSYEQYF. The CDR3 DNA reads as TGTGCCAGCAGCCAATCCCTAGGGACAGGGAACTCCTACGAGCAGTACTTC.

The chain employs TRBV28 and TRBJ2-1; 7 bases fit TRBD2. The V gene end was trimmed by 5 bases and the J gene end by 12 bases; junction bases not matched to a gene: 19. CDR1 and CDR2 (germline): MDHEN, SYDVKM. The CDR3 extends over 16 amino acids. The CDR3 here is CASSPTLAGPDLGQFF. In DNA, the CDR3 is TGTGCCAGCAGTCCCACCTTAGCGGGCCCGGATTTAGGGCAGTTCTTC.

The CDR3 region is CASRGQPSYNSPLHF. CDR3 nucleotide sequence: TGTGCCAGCAGGGGACAGCCCTCCTATAATTCACCCCTCCACTTT. The chain links TRBV28 to TRBJ1-6, with 7 bases fitting TRBD1. Germline V gene data show CDR1 as MDHEN and CDR2 as SYDVKM. CDR3 length: 15 amino acids. The junction had 2 bases not matched to a gene; V was cut back by 6 bases and J by 0 bases.

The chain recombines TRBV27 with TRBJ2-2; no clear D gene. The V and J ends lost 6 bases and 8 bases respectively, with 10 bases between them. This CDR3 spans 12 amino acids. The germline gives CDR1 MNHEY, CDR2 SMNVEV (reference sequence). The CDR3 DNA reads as TGTGCCAGCAGGACATTTGGTGGGGAGCTGTTTTTT. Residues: CASRTFGGELFF.